Each of the 8 T cell receptor beta chains below was sequenced from the same sample in a study of naive and memory T cell subsets. An equimolar mix of two oligonucleotides served as the beta constant-region primer for TRBC1 and TRBC2. MiXCR, run by TCRdb on the UMI-ligation and nested PCR reads, gives a single entry per CDR3 protein. The sample yields roughly 140,000 distinct CDR3 sequences, about a sixth seen once. Sequencing used naive CD4+ T cells from blood. Source of these receptors: a human donor in good health.

This clonotype was counted only a few times. V is TRBV7-2 and J is TRBJ2-2; TRBD2 aligns across 14 bases. The CDR3 runs 20 residues. The J segment lost 4 bases and the V segment lost 1 base, leaving 11 bases of the junction unmatched. Germline V CDR1 and CDR2: SGHTA, FQGNSA. The CDR3 nucleotides read TGTGCCAGCAGCTTAGTGTGGGGACTAGCGGGAGTGGCGGGCACCGGGGAGCTGTTTTTT. The encoded protein is CASSLVWGLAGVAGTGELFF.

This clonotype was observed a handful of times. The V and J genes are TRBV19 and TRBJ2-1; no clear D gene. The germline V gene encodes CDR1 LNHDA and CDR2 SQIVND (reference sequence). Between the trimmed V and J ends, which lost 1 base and 1 base, there was a span of 8 bases. The CDR3 consists of 15 residues. For the CDR3, the DNA is TGTGCCAGTAGTATAGTGGGAATGTCCTACAATGAGCAGTTCTTC. The encoded protein is CASSIVGMSYNEQFF.

V and J are TRBV7-2 and TRBJ2-7; 8 nucleotides agree with TRBD1. V gave up 5 bases and J gave up 0 bases; unmatched junction bases: 6. This CDR3 has 15 residues. CDR1 is SGHTA and CDR2 is FQGNSA in the germline V gene. This CDR3 is CASSVAGGDSYEQYF. The CDR3 region has the DNA TGTGCCAGCAGCGTCGCAGGGGGCGACTCCTACGAGCAGTACTTC.

The V call is TRBV15, the J call TRBJ1-5; a possible D gene is TRBD1 (6 bases). The ends were cut back, 5 bases at V and 1 base at J, with 9 bases in the middle. In germline, CDR1 is LNHNV, CDR2 YYDKDF (reference sequence). This CDR3 region has 14 residues. CDR3 nucleotide sequence: TGTGCCACCAGCGGGACACTCAGCAATCAGCCCCAGCATTTT. Protein: CATSGTLSNQPQHF.

V and J are TRBV5-1 and TRBJ1-5; D is possibly TRBD1 (5 bases). CDR1 and CDR2 (germline): SGHRS, YFSETQ. Trimming stripped 0 bases from V and 3 bases from J, with 10 bases between. The CDR3 length is 15 residues. The CDR3 DNA sequence: TGCGCCAGCAGCTTGGCCGGGGCAGACAATCAGCCCCAGCATTTT. This codes for CASSLAGADNQPQHF.

The sample holds a few counts of this clonotype. V gene TRBV7-2 combines with J gene TRBJ2-1; tentative D call: TRBD2 (6 bases). V gave up 3 bases and J gave up 8 bases, with 14 bases separating them. The CDR3 is made up of 14 amino acids. Germline V gene data show CDR1 as SGHTA and CDR2 as FQGNSA. CDR3 loop: CASSLGGKGDEQFF. The CDR3 coding sequence is TGTGCCAGCAGCTTGGGCGGGAAGGGCGATGAGCAGTTCTTC.

The gene calls are TRBV7-9 and TRBJ2-7; 11 nucleotides line up with TRBD2. The ends lost 1 base at V and 3 bases at J; junction bases unmatched: 8. Germline CDR1 is SEHNR and CDR2 is FQNEAQ (reference sequence). The CDR3 runs to 17 residues. Here the CDR3 DNA reads TGTGCCAGCAGCTTAGTTCCCAGACTAGCGGGAAACTACGAGCAGTACTTC. Protein product: CASSLVPRLAGNYEQYF.

This clonotype has a handful of counts. The chain recombines TRBV7-9 with TRBJ2-1, with TRBD2 matching over 10 bases. Germline V lookup: CDR1 SEHNR, CDR2 FQNEAQ (reference sequence). The CDR3 is 19 amino acids. With 5 bases clipped from V and 0 bases from J, the junction kept 13 bases outside the gene matches. CDR3 sequence reads: CASSLPSGRGRLSYNEQFF. CDR3 coding DNA: TGTGCCAGCAGCCTACCTAGCGGGAGAGGCCGGCTCTCCTACAATGAGCAGTTCTTC.